This TCR beta chain was recorded in a study of T cell responses to AZD1222 COVID-19 vaccine. A remark on this clone: Its antigen remains unidentified.

The assay was immunoSEQ multiplex PCR, and TCRdb's table has in-frame clones only and misses some. In the table there are 93,000 or so clones, 91% of which are singletons. Study-wide points: Vaccine-associated CD4 TCRs ranged over spike, dominating at 160-218 and 743-854. Baseline antibody screening turned up just a handful of seropositive AZD1222 recipients. Targeting of unmutated variant regions was reportedly seen in nearly half of spike-specific TCRs. No repertoire was sampled before or during the peak T cell response, only after it.

The origin of this receptor is an adult in good health. The specimen was peripheral blood, collected on day 0 of AZD1222 vaccination.

As DNA, the CDR3 is TGTGCCAGCAGCCTCGGGACAGCCTCTGGAAACACCATATATTTT. This translates into CASSLGTASGNTIYF. The V and J genes are TRBV28 and TRBJ1-3; TRBD1 aligns across 7 bases. The V and J ends lost 6 bases and 0 bases, in that order; junction bases with no gene match: 5. CDR1 and CDR2 (germline): MDHEN, SYDVKM. This CDR3 contains 15 residues.